Listed below are T cell receptor beta chains from one sample, sequenced in a study of T cell responses to AZD1222 COVID-19 vaccine. TCRdb's table, derived via immunoSEQ multiplex PCR, lists solely in-frame clones and lacks some. Seen here are about 120,000 clones, about nine tenths observed once, and the top ten hold roughly 13%. This sample comprised peripheral blood, obtained on day 0 of AZD1222 vaccination. All receptors come from an adult in good health. Each CDR3 is given with its conserved first and last residue. The D gene is left open where the match is weak. Only some rows state a clone size, as once, few, many or a class for expanded clones.

>.|.|TRBJ2-7|TRBV6-5
CASRGNTYEQYF
TGTGCCAGCAGGGGGAATACCTACGAGCAGTACTTC
>.|.|TRBJ1-2|TRBV11-3
CASSLSGGGGYTF
TGTGCCAGCAGCTTATCTGGCGGCGGAGGCTACACCTTC
>.|.|TRBJ1-2|TRBV7-8
CASAGTRDDYGYTF
TGTGCCAGCGCAGGGACTCGGGATGACTATGGCTACACCTTC
>TRBD1|.|TRBJ2-6|TRBV10-3
CAISWTGGAAVGANVLTF
TGTGCCATCAGCTGGACAGGGGGCGCAGCCGTCGGGGCCAACGTCCTGACTTTC
>TRBD1|.|TRBJ2-5|TRBV7-7
CASGVGQQETQYF
TGTGCCTCCGGAGTGGGACAGCAAGAGACCCAGTACTTC
>.|once|TRBJ2-1|TRBV2
CASSSSDGSSYNEQFF
.
>.|.|TRBJ1-2|TRBV6-6
CASSPSGGASFNYGYTF
TGTGCCAGCAGTCCCTCGGGAGGGGCGTCTTTTAACTATGGCTACACCTTC
>TRBD2|.|TRBJ2-1|TRBV29-1
CSVAGGIYNEQFF
TGCAGCGTTGCGGGGGGGATATACAATGAGCAGTTCTTC
>TRBD1|few|TRBJ1-6|TRBV5-6
CASSFGTGVSPLHF
TGTGCCAGCAGCTTTGGAACAGGGGTTTCACCCCTCCACTTT
>TRBD1|.|TRBJ2-2|TRBV29-1
CSAWTGTGELFF
TGCAGCGCATGGACAGGGACCGGGGAGCTGTTTTTT
>.|.|TRBJ1-2|TRBV6-5
CASKVGGAGYGYTF
TGTGCCAGCAAGGTGGGGGGGGCTGGCTATGGCTACACCTTC
>.|.|TRBJ1-5|TRBV18
CASSPARNQPQHF
TGTGCCAGCTCACCCGCCAGGAATCAGCCCCAGCATTTT
>.|.|TRBJ2-5|TRBV10-3
CAISNPRETQYF
TGTGCCATCAGTAACCCCCGGGAGACCCAGTACTTC
>TRBD1|few|TRBJ2-7|TRBV19
CASGTAYEQYF
TGTGCCTCGGGGACAGCCTACGAGCAGTACTTC
>.|.|TRBJ2-7|TRBV28
CASNLARGTEQYF
TGTGCCAGCAACCTTGCCCGGGGTACAGAGCAGTACTTC
>.|.|TRBJ1-3|TRBV9
CASSAGQSSGNTIYF
TGTGCCAGCAGCGCAGGACAGAGCTCTGGAAACACCATATATTTT
>TRBD2|few|TRBJ2-1|TRBV2
CASSEAPVKREKDEQFF
TGTGCCAGCAGTGAAGCTCCTGTCAAGCGGGAGAAGGACGAGCAGTTCTTC
>.|.|TRBJ1-4|TRBV28
CASSLNEKLFF
TGTGCCAGCAGCCTGAATGAAAAACTGTTTTTT
>TRBD2|.|TRBJ2-7|TRBV5-1
CASNQGGRANEQYF
TGCGCCAGCAACCAGGGCGGGAGGGCCAACGAGCAGTACTTC
>.|.|TRBJ2-7|TRBV6-5
CASRGTGSYEQYF
TGTGCCAGCAGGGGAACAGGGAGCTACGAGCAGTACTTC
>TRBD1|.|TRBJ2-1|TRBV7-9
CASVGQGAIRSYNEQFF
TGTGCCAGCGTGGGACAGGGGGCGATTCGGTCCTACAATGAGCAGTTCTTC
>TRBD1|.|TRBJ1-2|TRBV27
CASSLSITGATYGYTF
TGTGCCAGCAGTTTATCGATCACAGGGGCCACCTATGGCTACACCTTC
>TRBD1|.|TRBJ2-3|TRBV12-3/TRBV12-4
CASSSTGADTQYF
TGTGCCAGCAGTTCTACAGGGGCAGATACGCAGTATTTT
>.|.|TRBJ1-2|TRBV2
CASSDDGGMGYTF
TGTGCCAGCAGTGACGATGGGGGGATGGGCTACACCTTC
>TRBD2|once|TRBJ2-7|TRBV6-5
CASSFPTSGGYEQYF
TGTGCCAGCAGTTTCCCTACTAGCGGGGGTTACGAGCAGTACTTC
>.|.|TRBJ1-4|TRBV28
CASSTTGTRWGDEKLFF
TGTGCCAGCAGCACTACCGGGACGAGGTGGGGAGACGAAAAACTGTTTTTT
>.|.|TRBJ1-5|TRBV7-2
CASSFGAPNQPQHF
TGTGCCAGCAGCTTCGGGGCACCAAATCAGCCCCAGCATTTT
>.|.|TRBJ2-1|TRBV29-1
CSVEKGYNEQFF
TGCAGCGTTGAGAAGGGCTACAATGAGCAGTTCTTC
>TRBD1|.|TRBJ1-4|TRBV27
CASSGQGSNEKLFF
TGTGCCAGCAGCGGACAGGGATCTAATGAAAAACTGTTTTTT
>.|.|TRBJ2-5|TRBV2
CASNGNRDQETQYF
TGTGCCAGCAATGGGAACCGGGACCAAGAGACCCAGTACTTC
>.|.|TRBJ1-1|TRBV24-1
CATSDLGNTEAFF
TGTGCCACCAGTGATTTGGGGAACACTGAAGCTTTCTTT
>.|.|TRBJ2-7|TRBV6-2/TRBV6-3
CASSYSLVGVTGSYEQYF
TGTGCCAGCAGTTACTCGTTGGTTGGGGTTACGGGCTCCTACGAGCAGTACTTC
>.|.|TRBJ1-2|TRBV29-1
CSVEIQPGPTTIKTGYTF
TGCAGCGTTGAAATCCAACCGGGCCCGACGACTATAAAGACGGGCTACACCTTC
>TRBD1|.|TRBJ2-7|TRBV4-3
CASSQEGGQGSYEQYF
TGCGCCAGCAGCCAAGAGGGGGGACAGGGCTCCTACGAGCAGTACTTC
>TRBD1|.|TRBJ1-1|TRBV6-4
CASDLAGRTGDEVDTEAFF
TGTGCCAGTGACTTAGCGGGTCGAACAGGGGATGAAGTGGACACTGAAGCTTTCTTT
>TRBD1|once|TRBJ2-5|TRBV5-1
CASRIAGGDETQYF
TGCGCCAGCAGGATTGCAGGGGGTGACGAGACCCAGTACTTC
>TRBD2|few|TRBJ2-2|TRBV3-1/TRBV3-2
CASSQVSSGRAGELFF
TGTGCCAGCAGCCAAGTGTCCTCTGGGAGGGCCGGGGAGCTGTTTTTT